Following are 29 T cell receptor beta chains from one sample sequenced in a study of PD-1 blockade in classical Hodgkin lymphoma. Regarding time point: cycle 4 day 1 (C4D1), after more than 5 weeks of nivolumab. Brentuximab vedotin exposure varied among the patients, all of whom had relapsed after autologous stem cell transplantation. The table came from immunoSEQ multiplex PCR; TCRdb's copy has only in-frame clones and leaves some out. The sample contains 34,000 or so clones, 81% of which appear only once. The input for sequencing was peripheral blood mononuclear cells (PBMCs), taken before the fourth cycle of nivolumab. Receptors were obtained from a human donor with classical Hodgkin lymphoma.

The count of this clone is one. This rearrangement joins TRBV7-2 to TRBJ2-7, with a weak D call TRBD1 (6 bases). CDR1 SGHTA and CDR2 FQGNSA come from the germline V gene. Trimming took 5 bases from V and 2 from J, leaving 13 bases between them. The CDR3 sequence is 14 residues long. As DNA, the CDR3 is TGTGCCAGCAGCACGGGGACATTCCCCTACGAGCAGTACGTC. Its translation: CASSTGTFPYEQYV.

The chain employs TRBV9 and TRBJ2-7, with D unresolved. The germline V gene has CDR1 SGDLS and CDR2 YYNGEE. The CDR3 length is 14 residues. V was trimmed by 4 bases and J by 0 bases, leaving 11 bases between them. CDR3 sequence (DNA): TGTGCCAGCAGCCTCCGACCGAGCTCCTACGAGCAGTACTTC. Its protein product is CASSLRPSSYEQYF.

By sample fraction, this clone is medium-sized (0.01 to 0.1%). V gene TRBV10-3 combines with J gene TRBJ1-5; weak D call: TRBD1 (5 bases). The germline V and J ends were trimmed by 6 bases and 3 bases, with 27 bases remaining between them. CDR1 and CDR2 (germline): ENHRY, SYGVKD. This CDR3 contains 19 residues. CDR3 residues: CAIRAVENTGHWDNQPQHF. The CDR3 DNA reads TGTGCCATCAGAGCAGTCGAGAATACAGGCCATTGGGACAATCAGCCCCAGCATTTT.

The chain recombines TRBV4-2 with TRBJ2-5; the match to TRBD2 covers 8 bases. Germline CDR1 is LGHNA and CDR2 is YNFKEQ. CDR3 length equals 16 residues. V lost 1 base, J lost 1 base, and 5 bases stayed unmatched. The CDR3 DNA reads TGTGCCAGCAGCCAAGCTGGCGGGGGGCGCCAAGAGACCCAGTACTTC. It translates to CASSQAGGGRQETQYF.

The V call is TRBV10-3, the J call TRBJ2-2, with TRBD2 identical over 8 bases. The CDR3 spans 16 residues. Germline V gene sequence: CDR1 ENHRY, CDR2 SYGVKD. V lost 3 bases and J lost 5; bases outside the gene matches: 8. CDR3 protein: CAISDGRGGRTGELFF. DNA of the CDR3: TGTGCCATCAGTGACGGCCGGGGGGGGCGGACCGGGGAGCTGTTTTTT.

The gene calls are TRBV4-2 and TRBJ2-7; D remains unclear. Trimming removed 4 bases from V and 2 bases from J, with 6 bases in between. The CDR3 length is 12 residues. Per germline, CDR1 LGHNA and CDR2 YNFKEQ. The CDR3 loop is CASSPHTYEQYV. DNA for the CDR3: TGTGCCAGCAGCCCCCATACCTACGAGCAGTACGTC.

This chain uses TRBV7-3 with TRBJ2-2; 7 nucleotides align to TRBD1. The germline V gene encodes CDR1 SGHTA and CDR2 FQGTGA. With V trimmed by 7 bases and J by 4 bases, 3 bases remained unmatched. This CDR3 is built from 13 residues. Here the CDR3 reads CASTPGGTGELFF. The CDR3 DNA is TGTGCCAGCACCCCAGGGGGCACCGGGGAGCTGTTTTTT.

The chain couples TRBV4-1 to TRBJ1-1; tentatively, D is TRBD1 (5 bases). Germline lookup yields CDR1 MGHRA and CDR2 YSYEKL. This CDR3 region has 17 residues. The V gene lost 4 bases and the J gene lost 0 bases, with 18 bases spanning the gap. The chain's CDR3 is CASSLITGGNLNTEAFF. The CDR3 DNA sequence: TGCGCCAGCAGCCTAATTACGGGGGGAAACTTGAACACTGAAGCTTTCTTT.

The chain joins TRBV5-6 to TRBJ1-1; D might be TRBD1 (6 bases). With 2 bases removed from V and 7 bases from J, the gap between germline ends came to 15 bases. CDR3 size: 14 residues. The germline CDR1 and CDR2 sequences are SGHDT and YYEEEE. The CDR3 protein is CASSFPGAGGEAFF. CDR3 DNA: TGTGCCAGCAGCTTCCCGGGGGCGGGAGGTGAAGCTTTCTTT.

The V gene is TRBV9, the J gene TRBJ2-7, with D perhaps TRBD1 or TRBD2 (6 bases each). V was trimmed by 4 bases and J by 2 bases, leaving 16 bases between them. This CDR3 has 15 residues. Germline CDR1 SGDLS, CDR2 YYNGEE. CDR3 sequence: CASSSGSGGTYEQYF. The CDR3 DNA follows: TGTGCCAGCAGCTCCGGGTCCGGGGGCACCTACGAGCAGTACTTC.

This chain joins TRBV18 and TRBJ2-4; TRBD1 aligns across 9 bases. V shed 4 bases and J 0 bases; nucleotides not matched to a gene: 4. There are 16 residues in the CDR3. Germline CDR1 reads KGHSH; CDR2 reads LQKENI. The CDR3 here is CASSLQGAGAKNIQYF. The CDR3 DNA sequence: TGTGCCAGCTCACTACAGGGGGCCGGAGCCAAAAACATTCAGTACTTC.

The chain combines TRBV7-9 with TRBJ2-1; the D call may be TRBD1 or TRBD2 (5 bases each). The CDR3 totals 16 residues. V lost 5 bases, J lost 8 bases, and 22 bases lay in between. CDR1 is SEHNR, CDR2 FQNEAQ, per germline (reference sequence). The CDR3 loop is CASSNQPRGAIYEQFF. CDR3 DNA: TGTGCCAGCAGCAACCAACCCCGAGGGGCAATCTATGAGCAGTTCTTC.

DNA for the CDR3: TGTGCCAGCAGTTTATACACTGAGAAACTTCACCTCTATGGCTACACCTTC. It encodes CASSLYTEKLHLYGYTF. The chain couples TRBV27 to TRBJ1-2; D is undetermined. The CDR3 is 17 residues long. Germline CDR1 MNHEY, CDR2 SMNVEV (reference sequence). Trimming cost V 1 base and J 4 bases, with 19 bases left between them.

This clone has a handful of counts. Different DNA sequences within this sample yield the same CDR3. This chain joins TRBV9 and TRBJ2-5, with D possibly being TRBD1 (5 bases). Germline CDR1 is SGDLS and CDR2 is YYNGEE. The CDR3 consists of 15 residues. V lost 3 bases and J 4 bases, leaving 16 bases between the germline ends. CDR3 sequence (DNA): TGTGCCAGCAGCGCAGAAGGGGCAGTTGGAGAGACCCAGTACTTC. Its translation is CASSAEGAVGETQYF.

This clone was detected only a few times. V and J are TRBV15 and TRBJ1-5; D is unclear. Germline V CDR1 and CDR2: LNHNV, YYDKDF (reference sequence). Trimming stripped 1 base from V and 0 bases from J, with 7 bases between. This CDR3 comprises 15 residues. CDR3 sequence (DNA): TGTGCCACCAGCAGAGCACCGTATAGCAATCAGCCCCAGCATTTT. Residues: CATSRAPYSNQPQHF.

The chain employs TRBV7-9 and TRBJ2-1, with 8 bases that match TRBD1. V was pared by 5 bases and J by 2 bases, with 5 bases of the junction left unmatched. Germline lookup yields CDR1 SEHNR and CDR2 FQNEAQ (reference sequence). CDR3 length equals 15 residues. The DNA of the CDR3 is TGTGCCAGCAGCGCCGGGACAGGACCCTACAATGAGCAGTTCTTC. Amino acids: CASSAGTGPYNEQFF.

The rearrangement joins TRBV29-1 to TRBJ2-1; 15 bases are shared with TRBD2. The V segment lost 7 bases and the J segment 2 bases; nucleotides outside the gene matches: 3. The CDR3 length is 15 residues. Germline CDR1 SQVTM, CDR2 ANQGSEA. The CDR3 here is CSGGTSGGTYNEQFF. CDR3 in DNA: TGCAGCGGCGGGACTAGCGGGGGGACCTACAATGAGCAGTTCTTC.

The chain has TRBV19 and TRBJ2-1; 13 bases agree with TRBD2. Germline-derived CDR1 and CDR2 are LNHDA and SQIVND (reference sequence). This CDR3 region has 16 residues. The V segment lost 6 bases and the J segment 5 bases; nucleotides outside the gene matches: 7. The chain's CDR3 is CASRGLAGTPNNEQFF. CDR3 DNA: TGTGCCAGTAGGGGACTAGCGGGGACCCCCAACAATGAGCAGTTCTTC.

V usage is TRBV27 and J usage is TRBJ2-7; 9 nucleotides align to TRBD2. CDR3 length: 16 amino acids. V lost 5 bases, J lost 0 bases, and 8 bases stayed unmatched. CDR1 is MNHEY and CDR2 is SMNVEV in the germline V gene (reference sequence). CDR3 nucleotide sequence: TGTGCCAGCAGTGCAGGGTGGGGACTAGCCTCCTACGAGCAGTACTTC. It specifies CASSAGWGLASYEQYF.

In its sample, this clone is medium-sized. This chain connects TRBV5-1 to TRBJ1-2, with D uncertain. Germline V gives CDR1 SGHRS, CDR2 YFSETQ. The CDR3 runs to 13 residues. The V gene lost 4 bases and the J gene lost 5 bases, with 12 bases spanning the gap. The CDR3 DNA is TGCGCCAGCAGCCCAGAAAAGCGATATGGCTACACCTTC. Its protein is CASSPEKRYGYTF.

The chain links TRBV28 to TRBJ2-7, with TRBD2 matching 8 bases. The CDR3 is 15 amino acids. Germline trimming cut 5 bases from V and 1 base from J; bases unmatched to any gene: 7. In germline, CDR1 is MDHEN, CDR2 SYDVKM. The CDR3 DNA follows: TGTGCCAGCAGTCAAAGCGGGAGAGGGTCCTACGAGCAGTACTTC. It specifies CASSQSGRGSYEQYF.

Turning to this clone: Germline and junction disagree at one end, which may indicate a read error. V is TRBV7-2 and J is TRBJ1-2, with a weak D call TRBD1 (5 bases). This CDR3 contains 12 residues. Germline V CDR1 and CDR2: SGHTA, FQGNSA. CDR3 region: CASSLGSGPSSF. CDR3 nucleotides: TGTGCCAGCAGCTTAGGGTCGGGGCCCTCTTCTTTC.

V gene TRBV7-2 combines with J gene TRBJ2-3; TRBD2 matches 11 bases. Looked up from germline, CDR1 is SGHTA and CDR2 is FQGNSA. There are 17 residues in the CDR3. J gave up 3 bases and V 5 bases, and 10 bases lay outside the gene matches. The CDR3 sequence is CASSPQGGTSGTDTQYF. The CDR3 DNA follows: TGTGCCAGCAGCCCCCAAGGGGGGACTAGCGGTACAGATACGCAGTATTTT.

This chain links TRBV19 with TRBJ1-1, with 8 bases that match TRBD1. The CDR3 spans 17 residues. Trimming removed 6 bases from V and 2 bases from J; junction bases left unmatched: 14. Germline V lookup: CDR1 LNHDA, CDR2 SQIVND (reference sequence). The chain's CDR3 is CASSPSLWGQENTEAFF. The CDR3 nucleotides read TGTGCCAGTAGCCCCTCCCTATGGGGACAGGAAAACACTGAAGCTTTCTTT.

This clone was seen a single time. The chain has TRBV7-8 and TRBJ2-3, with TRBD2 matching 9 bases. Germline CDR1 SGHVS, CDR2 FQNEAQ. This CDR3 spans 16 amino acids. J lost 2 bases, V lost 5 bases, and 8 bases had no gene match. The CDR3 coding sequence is TGTGCCAGCAGCCCGCTAGCGGGGCGAAACACAGATACGCAGTATTTT. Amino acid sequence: CASSPLAGRNTDTQYF.

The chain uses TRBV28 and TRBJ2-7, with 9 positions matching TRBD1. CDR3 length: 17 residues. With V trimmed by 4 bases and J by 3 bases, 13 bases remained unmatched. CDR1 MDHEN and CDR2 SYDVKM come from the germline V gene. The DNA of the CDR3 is TGTGCCAGCAGTTCCCCCCGGGGACAGGGAGGCTTCTACGAGCAGTACTTC. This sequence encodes CASSSPRGQGGFYEQYF.

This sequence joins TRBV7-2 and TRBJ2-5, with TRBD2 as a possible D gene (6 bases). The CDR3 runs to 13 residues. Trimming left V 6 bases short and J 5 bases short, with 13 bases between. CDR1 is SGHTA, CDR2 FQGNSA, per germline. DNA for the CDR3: TGTGCCAGCAGACCCGGAGGGAGGGAGACCCAGTACTTC. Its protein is CASRPGGRETQYF.

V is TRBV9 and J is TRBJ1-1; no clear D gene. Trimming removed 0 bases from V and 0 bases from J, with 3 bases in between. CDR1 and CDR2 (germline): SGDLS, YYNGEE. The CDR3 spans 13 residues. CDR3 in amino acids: CASSVAMNTEAFF. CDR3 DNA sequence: TGTGCCAGCAGCGTAGCAATGAACACTGAAGCTTTCTTT. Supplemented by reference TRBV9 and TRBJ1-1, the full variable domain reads DSGVTQTPKHLITATGQRVTLRCSPRSGDLSVYWYQQSLDQGLQFLIQYYNGEERAKGNILERFSAQQFPDLHSELNLSSLELGDSALYFCASSVAMNTEAFFGQGTRLTVV.

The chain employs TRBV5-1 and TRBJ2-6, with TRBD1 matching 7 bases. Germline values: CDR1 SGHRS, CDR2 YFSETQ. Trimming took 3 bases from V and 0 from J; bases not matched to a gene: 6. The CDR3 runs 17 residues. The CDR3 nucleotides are TGCGCCAGCAGCTACCCCGGGACAGCCTCTGGGGCCAACGTCCTGACTTTC. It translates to CASSYPGTASGANVLTF.